One and the same sample provided the 18 T cell receptor beta chains below, sequenced in a study of T-cell reconstitution after alpha-beta-depleted transplantation in children. Unique molecular identifiers tagged the TCRbeta library. MiXCR, applied by TCRdb to the PCR reads, yields one record per CDR3 protein. The sample has over 150,000 distinct CDR3 sequences, roughly 10% seen once. The sample consisted of PBMCs, taken before TCRalphabeta/CD19-depleted stem cell transplant. The receptors were sampled from a boy between 2 and 10 years old with acute myeloid leukemia, due to receive a stem cell transplant.

The table lists this clonotype with many counts. The rearrangement links TRBV20-1 to TRBJ2-7; maybe TRBD1 (6 bases). The germline gives CDR1 DFQATT, CDR2 SNEGSKA (reference sequence). This CDR3 has 13 amino acids. The germline V and J ends were trimmed by 0 bases and 3 bases, with 9 bases remaining between them. CDR3 DNA sequence: TGCAGTGCTAGAGATTTGGACAGCTACGAGCAGTACGTC. It yields the protein CSARDLDSYEQYV.

This clonotype was found many times. The rearrangement joins TRBV6-5 to TRBJ2-3; weak D call: TRBD2 (5 bases). V lost 7 bases, J lost 6 bases, and 17 bases lay in between. Germline CDR1 is MNHEY and CDR2 is SVGAGI. The CDR3 runs to 14 residues. In nucleotides, the CDR3 is TGTGCCAGCAAGAGGGATTGGGCCCCGGATACGCAGTATTTT. This sequence encodes CASKRDWAPDTQYF.

This clonotype was detected many times. This sequence joins TRBV5-1 and TRBJ1-1; D may be TRBD1 (6 bases). From germline, CDR1 is SGHRS and CDR2 YFSETQ. Trimming stripped 4 bases from V and 2 bases from J, with 15 bases between. The CDR3 spans 15 residues. The CDR3 DNA reads as TGCGCCAGCAGCAGAACGACAGGAGTTAACACTGAAGCTTTCTTT. The encoded protein is CASSRTTGVNTEAFF.

The chain links TRBV6-2 or TRBV6-3 to TRBJ2-7; 9 nucleotides agree with TRBD2. This CDR3 comprises 20 residues. Trimming took 2 bases from V and 1 from J; bases not matched to a gene: 18. Germline CDR1 reads MNHEY; CDR2 reads SVGEGT. For the CDR3, the DNA is TGTGCCAGCAGTTACAAACCGGGACGGCCGGGACTAGCCGTTTCCTACGAGCAGTACTTC. Its translation is CASSYKPGRPGLAVSYEQYF.

Note on this clonotype: A much larger clone differs from this one at a single base, so this may be a read error. The chain has TRBV7-3 and TRBJ2-2; D unclear. The CDR3 contains 13 residues. The germline V gene has CDR1 SGHTA and CDR2 FQGTGA. CDR3 sequence: CACSAQRTGELFF. The CDR3 bases are TGTGCCTGCAGCGCGCAGAGGACCGGGGAGCTGTTTTTT.

This clonotype was counted at least ten times. The chain employs TRBV10-3 and TRBJ2-2; D possibly corresponds to TRBD2 (5 bases). The CDR3 is made up of 13 amino acids. V gave up 4 bases and J gave up 4 bases, with 7 bases separating them. Germline V gene sequence: CDR1 ENHRY, CDR2 SYGVKD. As DNA, the CDR3 is TGTGCCATCAGTGGCGGAGGCACCGGGGAGCTGTTTTTT. This sequence encodes CAISGGGTGELFF.

This clonotype was observed at least ten times. This chain links TRBV5-1 with TRBJ1-4; D ambiguous. The CDR3 consists of 14 residues. V lost 2 bases to trimming and J lost 4 bases, with 9 bases between them. Germline V lookup: CDR1 SGHRS, CDR2 YFSETQ. CDR3 bases: TGCGCCAGCAGCTTTTTCAGCCATAATGAAAAACTGTTTTTT. This sequence encodes CASSFFSHNEKLFF.

This clonotype was counted many times. The chain recombines TRBV5-1 with TRBJ1-1; a weak D match, TRBD1 (5 bases). In germline, CDR1 is SGHRS, CDR2 YFSETQ. V dropped 0 bases and J dropped 5 bases, with 11 bases sitting between them. This CDR3 is built from 14 residues. For the CDR3, the DNA is TGCGCCAGCAGCTTGGTTTCATGGGGGACTGAAGCTTTCTTT. This codes for CASSLVSWGTEAFF.

This clonotype was counted only a few times. This chain links TRBV30 with TRBJ2-5; D is uncertain. CDR3 length: 13 amino acids. V shed 4 bases and J shed 1 base, with 10 bases lying between them. Germline CDR1 is GTSNPN and CDR2 is SVGIG (reference sequence). In DNA form, the CDR3 reads TGTGCCTGGAAAAAGAGACTCCAAGAGACCCAGTACTTC. Translating gives CAWKKRLQETQYF.

This clonotype showed up many times. Written as DNA, the CDR3 is TGCGCCAGCAGCGCGACAGGGGCAACTAATGAAAAACTGTTTTTT. As protein: CASSATGATNEKLFF. The chain is built from TRBV5-1 and TRBJ1-4; TRBD1 matches 8 bases. The CDR3 is 15 residues long. The junction had 2 bases not matched to a gene; V was cut back by 4 bases and J by 0 bases. Germline loops: CDR1 SGHRS, CDR2 YFSETQ.

Ten or more counts support this clonotype. The chain couples TRBV12-3 or TRBV12-4 to TRBJ1-6; 11 nucleotides match TRBD1. This CDR3 region has 15 residues. Trimming cost V 2 bases and J 10 bases; bases outside gene matches: 4. CDR3 in amino acids: CASSLRTGGGSPLHF. CDR3 coding DNA: TGTGCCAGCAGTTTAAGGACAGGGGGCGGCTCACCCCTCCACTTT.

Ten or more counts support this clonotype. The CDR3 nucleotides read TGTGCCAGCAGCCCAGGGATGATGGACTATGGCTACACCTTC. It is translated as CASSPGMMDYGYTF. The V call is TRBV12-3 or TRBV12-4, the J call TRBJ1-2, with D possibly TRBD1 on 5 matching bases. This CDR3 contains 14 residues. With 6 bases removed from V and 3 bases from J, the gap between germline ends came to 14 bases.

This clonotype was picked up many times. The genes are TRBV6-5 and TRBJ1-1; no clear D. Deletions cut 0 bases from V and 5 bases from J, with 7 bases between. Per the germline V gene, CDR1 is MNHEY and CDR2 is SVGAGI. The CDR3 runs to 13 residues. The CDR3 spells CASSYSAGTEAFF. Here the CDR3 DNA reads TGTGCCAGCAGTTACTCGGCGGGGACTGAAGCTTTCTTT.

This clonotype was seen ten or more times. The chain links TRBV20-1 to TRBJ1-5; D not resolved. Germline CDR1 reads DFQATT; CDR2 reads SNEGSKA (reference sequence). V lost 6 bases and J 2 bases, leaving 14 bases between the germline ends. This CDR3 has 14 amino acids. The CDR3 here is CSAPNSGGNQPQHF. Written as DNA, the CDR3 is TGCAGTGCGCCCAACTCGGGTGGCAATCAGCCCCAGCATTTT.

This clonotype was seen repeatedly, ten times or more. The chain carries TRBV24-1 and TRBJ2-7, with unresolved D. The CDR3 is made up of 14 amino acids. V was cut by 4 bases and J by 9 bases, with 18 bases left in between. Germline-derived CDR1 and CDR2 are KGHDR and SFDVKD. For the CDR3, the DNA is TGTGCCACCAGTGACCCGAAGGCTCCCTGGGGGCAGTACGTC. It codes for CATSDPKAPWGQYV.

With regard to this clonotype: This may arise from a read error, as a much more abundant clone is one base away. The V gene is TRBV28, the J gene TRBJ2-1; possibly TRBD2 for D (5 bases). This CDR3 has 14 amino acids. Trimming removed 0 bases from V and 7 bases from J, with 10 bases in between. Germline V CDR1 and CDR2: MDHEN, SYDVKM. The CDR3 here is CASSLWDSENEQFF. DNA of the CDR3: TGTGCCAGCAGTTTATGGGACTCCGAGAATGAGCAGTTCTTC.

This clonotype has ten or more counts. The V call is TRBV19, the J call TRBJ2-1; 8 bases match TRBD2. Per the germline V gene, CDR1 is LNHDA and CDR2 is SQIVND (reference sequence). The junction had 5 bases not matched to a gene; V was cut back by 7 bases and J by 3 bases. There are 14 residues in the CDR3. The CDR3 loop is CASTGGSSYNEQFF. The CDR3 region has the DNA TGTGCCAGTACGGGGGGGTCGAGCTACAATGAGCAGTTCTTC.

This clonotype was observed many times. The junction departs from the called germline gene at one end, perhaps through a read error. The genes are TRBV20-1 and TRBJ1-1; 7 bases fit TRBD1. The CDR3 totals 14 residues. CDR1 is DFQATT, CDR2 SNEGSKA, per germline (reference sequence). The CDR3 region has the DNA TGTAAACCGGGACAGTTAATCGTGAACACTGAAGCTTTCTTT. This translates into CKPGQLIVNTEAFF.